This T cell receptor beta chain is from a study of a mutant IDH1 vaccine in newly diagnosed glioma. The study's findings and limits: Vaccination induced immune responses in around 93% of patients.

Time point in this sample: baseline, week 1 (first vaccination visit). Treatment: pre-vaccination baseline after standard-of-care therapy. Using immunoSEQ multiplex PCR, the repertoire was profiled, and TCRdb retains in-frame clones only, with some absent. The table records around 56,000 clones, more than 85% of them present only once. As concerns this clone: Antigen specificity is unknown.

Germline trimming cut 1 base from V and 3 bases from J; bases unmatched to any gene: 12. CDR1 is SGHDN, CDR2 FVKESK, per germline. The CDR3 runs 18 residues. This sequence originates from a man aged 45-65 years with glioma. Sequences were derived from PBMCs, sampled from a glioma patient treated with radiotherapy, temozolomide or both. This chain connects TRBV14 to TRBJ2-7; 10 bases line up with TRBD2. The CDR3 coding sequence is TGTGCCAGCAGCCAAGTTGAGGGACTAGCGATCCATAACTACGAGCAGTACTTC. It codes for CASSQVEGLAIHNYEQYF.